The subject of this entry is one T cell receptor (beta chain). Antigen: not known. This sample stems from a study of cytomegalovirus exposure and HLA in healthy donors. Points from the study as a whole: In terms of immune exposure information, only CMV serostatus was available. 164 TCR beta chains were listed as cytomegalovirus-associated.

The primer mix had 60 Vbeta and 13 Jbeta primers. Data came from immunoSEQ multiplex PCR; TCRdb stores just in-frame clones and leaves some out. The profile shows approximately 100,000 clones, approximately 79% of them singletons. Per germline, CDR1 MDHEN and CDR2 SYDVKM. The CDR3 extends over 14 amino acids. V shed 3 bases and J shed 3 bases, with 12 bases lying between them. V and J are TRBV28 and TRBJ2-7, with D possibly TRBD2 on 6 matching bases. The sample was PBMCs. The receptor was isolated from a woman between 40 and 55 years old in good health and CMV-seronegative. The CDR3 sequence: CASSFQEGYYEQYF. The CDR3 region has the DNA TGTGCCAGCAGTTTCCAGGAGGGGTACTACGAGCAGTACTTC. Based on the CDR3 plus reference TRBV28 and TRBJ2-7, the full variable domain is DVKVTQSSRYLVKRTGEKVFLECVQDMDHENMFWYRQDPGLGLRLIYFSYDVKMKEKGDIPEGYSVSREKKERFSLILESASTNQTSMYLCASSFQEGYYEQYFGPGTRLTVT.